This TCR beta chain was found in a study of cytomegalovirus exposure and HLA in healthy donors. Here immunoSEQ multiplex PCR was the method, and the copy in TCRdb shows in-frame clones only, minus some. The table shows 300,000 to 450,000 clones, with just over 85% occurring only once. Overall study results and limits: High sensitivity and specificity were reportedly achieved when the classifier diagnosed cytomegalovirus status.

With 1 base removed from V and 2 bases from J, the gap between germline ends came to 9 bases. CDR1 is SGHDT and CDR2 is YYEEEE in the germline V gene. The CDR3 runs 14 residues. In the case of this clone: The antigen remains undetermined.

The sample was PBMCs. This receptor was identified in a young woman in good health and CMV-seronegative. This rearrangement joins TRBV5-6 to TRBJ1-1; D gene unclear. In DNA, the CDR3 is TGTGCCAGCAGCTTGAGGTACAGTAACACTGAAGCTTTCTTT. Translated, it gives CASSLRYSNTEAFF. The whole variable domain, remainder taken from reference TRBV5-6 and TRBJ1-1, is DAGVTQSPTHLIKTRGQQVTLRCSPKSGHDTVSWYQQALGQGPQFIFQYYEEEERQRGNFPDRFSGHQFPNYSSELNVNALLLGDSALYLCASSLRYSNTEAFFGQGTRLTVV.